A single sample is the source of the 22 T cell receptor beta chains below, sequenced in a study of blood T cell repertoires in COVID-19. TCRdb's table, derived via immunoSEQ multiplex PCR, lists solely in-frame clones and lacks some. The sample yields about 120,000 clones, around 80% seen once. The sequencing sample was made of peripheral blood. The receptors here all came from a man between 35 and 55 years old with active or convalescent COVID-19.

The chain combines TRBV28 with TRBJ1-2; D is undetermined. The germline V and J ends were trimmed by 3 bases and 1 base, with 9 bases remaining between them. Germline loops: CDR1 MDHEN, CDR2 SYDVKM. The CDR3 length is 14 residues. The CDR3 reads CASSLNQFNYGYTF. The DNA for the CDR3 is TGTGCCAGCAGTTTGAACCAGTTTAACTATGGCTACACCTTC.

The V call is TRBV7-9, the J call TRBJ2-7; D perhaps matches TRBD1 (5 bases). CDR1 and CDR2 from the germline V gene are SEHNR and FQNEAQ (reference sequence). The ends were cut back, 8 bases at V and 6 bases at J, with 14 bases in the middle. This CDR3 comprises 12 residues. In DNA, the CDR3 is TGTGCCAGCTTGGCCAGGGTTGGCGAGCAGTACTTC. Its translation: CASLARVGEQYF.

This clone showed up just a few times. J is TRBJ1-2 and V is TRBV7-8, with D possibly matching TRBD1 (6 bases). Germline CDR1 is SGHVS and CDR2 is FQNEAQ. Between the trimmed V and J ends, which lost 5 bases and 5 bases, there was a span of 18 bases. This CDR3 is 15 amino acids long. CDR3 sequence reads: CASSLLKDSLYGYTF. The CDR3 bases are TGTGCCAGCAGCCTATTGAAGGACAGTCTTTATGGCTACACCTTC.

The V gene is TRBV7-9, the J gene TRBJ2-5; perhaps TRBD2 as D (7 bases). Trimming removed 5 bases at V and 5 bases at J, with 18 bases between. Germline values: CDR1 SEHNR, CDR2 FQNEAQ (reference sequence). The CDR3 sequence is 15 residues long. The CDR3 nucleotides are TGTGCCAGCAGCCCGGGGGGCCTAGCCGGGGAGACCCAGTACTTC. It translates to CASSPGGLAGETQYF.

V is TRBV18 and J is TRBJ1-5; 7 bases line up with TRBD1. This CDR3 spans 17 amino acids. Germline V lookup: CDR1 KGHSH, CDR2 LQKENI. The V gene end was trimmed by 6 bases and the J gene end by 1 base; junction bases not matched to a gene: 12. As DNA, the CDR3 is TGTGCCAGCTCGCCGTCGGACAGGTTTGTGAGCAATCAGCCCCAGCATTTT. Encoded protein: CASSPSDRFVSNQPQHF. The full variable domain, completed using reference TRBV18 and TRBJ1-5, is NAGVMQNPRHLVRRRGQEARLRCSPMKGHSHVYWYRQLPEEGLKFMVYLQKENIIDESGMPKERFSAEFPKEGPSILRIQQVVRGDSAAYFCASSPSDRFVSNQPQHFGDGTRLSIL.

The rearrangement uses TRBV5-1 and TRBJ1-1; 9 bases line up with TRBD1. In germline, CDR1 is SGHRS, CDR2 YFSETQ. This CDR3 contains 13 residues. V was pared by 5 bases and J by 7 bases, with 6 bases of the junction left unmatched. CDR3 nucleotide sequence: TGCGCCAGCAGTAGAGACAGGGGGGATGAAGCTTTCTTT. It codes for CASSRDRGDEAFF.

The CDR3 DNA is TGTGCCGGCCAGAGCGGAAGAGACACCGGGGAGCTGTTTTTT. Protein product: CAGQSGRDTGELFF. The V call is TRBV7-9, the J call TRBJ2-2; tentative D call: TRBD2 (5 bases). CDR1 SEHNR and CDR2 FQNEAQ come from the germline V gene (reference sequence). This CDR3 has 14 residues. The V gene lost 11 bases and the J gene lost 3 bases, with 16 bases spanning the gap.

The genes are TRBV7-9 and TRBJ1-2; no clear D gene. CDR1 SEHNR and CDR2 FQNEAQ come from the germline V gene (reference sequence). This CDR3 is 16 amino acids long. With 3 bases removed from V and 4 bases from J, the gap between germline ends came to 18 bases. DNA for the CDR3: TGTGCCAGCAGCTTGACGACGGAGGATCCAGTCTATGGCTACACCTTC. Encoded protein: CASSLTTEDPVYGYTF.

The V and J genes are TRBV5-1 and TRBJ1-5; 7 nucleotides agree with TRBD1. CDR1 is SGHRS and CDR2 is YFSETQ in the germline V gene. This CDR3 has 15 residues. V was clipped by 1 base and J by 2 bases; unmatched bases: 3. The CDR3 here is CASSLQGTGNQPQHF. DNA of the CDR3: TGCGCCAGCAGCTTGCAGGGGACAGGCAATCAGCCCCAGCATTTT.

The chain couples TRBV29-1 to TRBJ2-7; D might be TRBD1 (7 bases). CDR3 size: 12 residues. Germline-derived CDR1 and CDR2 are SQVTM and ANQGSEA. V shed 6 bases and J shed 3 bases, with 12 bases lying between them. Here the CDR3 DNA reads TGCAGCGTGCGGGACAGTCGCTACGAGCAGTACTTC. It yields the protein CSVRDSRYEQYF.

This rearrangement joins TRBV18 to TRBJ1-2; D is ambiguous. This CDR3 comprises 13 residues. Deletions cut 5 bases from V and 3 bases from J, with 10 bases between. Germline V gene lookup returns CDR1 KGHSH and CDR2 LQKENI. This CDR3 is CASSSTRDYGYTF. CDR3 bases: TGTGCCAGCTCATCCACTCGGGACTATGGCTACACCTTC.

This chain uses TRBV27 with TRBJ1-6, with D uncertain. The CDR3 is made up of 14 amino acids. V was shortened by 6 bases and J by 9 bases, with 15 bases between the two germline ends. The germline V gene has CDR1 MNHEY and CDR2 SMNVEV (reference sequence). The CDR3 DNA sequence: TGTGCCAGCAGGGTTACGAAACTTGGTTCACCCCTCCACTTT. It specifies CASRVTKLGSPLHF.

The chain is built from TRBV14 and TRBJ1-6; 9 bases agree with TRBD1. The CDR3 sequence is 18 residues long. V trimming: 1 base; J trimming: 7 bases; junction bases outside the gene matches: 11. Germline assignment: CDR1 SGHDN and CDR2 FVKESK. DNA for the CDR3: TGTGCCAGCAGCCAAGGGACAGGGGTCCCCCTTTTGAATTCACCCCTCCACTTT. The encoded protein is CASSQGTGVPLLNSPLHF.

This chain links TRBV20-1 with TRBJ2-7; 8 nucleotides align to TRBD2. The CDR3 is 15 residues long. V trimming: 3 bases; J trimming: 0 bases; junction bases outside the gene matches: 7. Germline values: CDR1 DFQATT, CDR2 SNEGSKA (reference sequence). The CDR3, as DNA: TGCAGTGCTAGTCCTCCGGGAGGGTTCTCCTACGAGCAGTACTTC. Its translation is CSASPPGGFSYEQYF.

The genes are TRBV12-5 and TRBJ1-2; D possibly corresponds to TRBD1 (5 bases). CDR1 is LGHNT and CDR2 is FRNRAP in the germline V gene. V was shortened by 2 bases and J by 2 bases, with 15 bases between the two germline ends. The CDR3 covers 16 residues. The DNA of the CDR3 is TGTGCTAGTGGTTTGCGAACAGGCGTCGCCAACTATGGCTACACCTTC. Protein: CASGLRTGVANYGYTF.

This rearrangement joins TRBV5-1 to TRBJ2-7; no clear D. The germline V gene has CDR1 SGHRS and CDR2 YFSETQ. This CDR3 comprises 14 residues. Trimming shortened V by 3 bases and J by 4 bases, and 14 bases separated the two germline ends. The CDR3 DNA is TGCGCCAGCAGCTCCCAGGCAACCGTTTACGAGCAGTACTTC. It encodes CASSSQATVYEQYF.

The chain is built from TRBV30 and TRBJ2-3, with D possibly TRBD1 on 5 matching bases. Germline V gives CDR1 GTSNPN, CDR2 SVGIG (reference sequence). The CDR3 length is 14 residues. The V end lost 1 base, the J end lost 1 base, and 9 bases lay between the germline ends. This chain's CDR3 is CAWSAIRGTDTQYF. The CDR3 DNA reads TGTGCCTGGAGTGCGATCAGGGGCACAGATACGCAGTATTTT.

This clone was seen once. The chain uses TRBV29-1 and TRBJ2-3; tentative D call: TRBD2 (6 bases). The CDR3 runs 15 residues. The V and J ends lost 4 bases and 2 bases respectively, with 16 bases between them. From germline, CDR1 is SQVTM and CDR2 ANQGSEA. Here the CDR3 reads CSVAPGLGDTDTQYF. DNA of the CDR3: TGCAGCGTTGCACCGGGACTTGGGGACACAGATACGCAGTATTTT.

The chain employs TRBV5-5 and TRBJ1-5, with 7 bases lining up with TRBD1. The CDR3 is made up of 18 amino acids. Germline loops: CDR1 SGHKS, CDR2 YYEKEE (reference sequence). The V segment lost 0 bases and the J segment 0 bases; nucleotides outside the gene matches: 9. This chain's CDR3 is CASSLGVVGQLSNQPQHF. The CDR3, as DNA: TGTGCCAGCAGCTTGGGTGTGGTGGGACAGCTTAGCAATCAGCCCCAGCATTTT.

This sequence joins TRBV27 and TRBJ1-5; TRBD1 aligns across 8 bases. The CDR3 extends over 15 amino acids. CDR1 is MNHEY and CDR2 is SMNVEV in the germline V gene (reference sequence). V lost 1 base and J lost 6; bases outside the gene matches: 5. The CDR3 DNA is TGTGCCAGCAGTTTATTGGCAGGGGGCGGTCAGCCCCAGCATTTT. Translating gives CASSLLAGGGQPQHF.

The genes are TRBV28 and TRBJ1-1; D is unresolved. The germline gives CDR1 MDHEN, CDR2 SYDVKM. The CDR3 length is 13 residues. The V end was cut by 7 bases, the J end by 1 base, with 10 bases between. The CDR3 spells CASTWRSNTEAFF. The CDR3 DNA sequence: TGTGCCAGCACCTGGCGGTCGAACACTGAAGCTTTCTTT.

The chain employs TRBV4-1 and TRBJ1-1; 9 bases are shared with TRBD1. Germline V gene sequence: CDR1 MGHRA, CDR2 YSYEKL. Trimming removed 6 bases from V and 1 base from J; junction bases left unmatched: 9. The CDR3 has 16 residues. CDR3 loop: CASRGTGKVANTEAFF. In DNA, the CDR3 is TGCGCCAGCAGGGGGACAGGGAAGGTTGCGAACACTGAAGCTTTCTTT.